This T cell receptor beta chain was sequenced in a study of blood T cell repertoires in COVID-19. The wider study: PBMCs, B-cell-depleted T cells, or T cells provided the cDNA or gDNA that made up the material.

Assay used: immunoSEQ multiplex PCR; TCRdb lists only in-frame clones, some missing. The sample has roughly 21,000 clones; 86% are singletons. In germline, CDR1 is LNHDA, CDR2 SQIVND (reference sequence). The CDR3 is 13 amino acids. Trimming took 2 bases from V and 6 from J, leaving 10 bases between them. The TCR originated in an elderly woman with active or convalescent COVID-19. This chain connects TRBV19 to TRBJ1-2; D unclear. Sample: peripheral blood. As DNA, the CDR3 is TGTGCCAGTAGTATACGGGTAGTCGATGGCTACACCTTC. This gives the protein CASSIRVVDGYTF.